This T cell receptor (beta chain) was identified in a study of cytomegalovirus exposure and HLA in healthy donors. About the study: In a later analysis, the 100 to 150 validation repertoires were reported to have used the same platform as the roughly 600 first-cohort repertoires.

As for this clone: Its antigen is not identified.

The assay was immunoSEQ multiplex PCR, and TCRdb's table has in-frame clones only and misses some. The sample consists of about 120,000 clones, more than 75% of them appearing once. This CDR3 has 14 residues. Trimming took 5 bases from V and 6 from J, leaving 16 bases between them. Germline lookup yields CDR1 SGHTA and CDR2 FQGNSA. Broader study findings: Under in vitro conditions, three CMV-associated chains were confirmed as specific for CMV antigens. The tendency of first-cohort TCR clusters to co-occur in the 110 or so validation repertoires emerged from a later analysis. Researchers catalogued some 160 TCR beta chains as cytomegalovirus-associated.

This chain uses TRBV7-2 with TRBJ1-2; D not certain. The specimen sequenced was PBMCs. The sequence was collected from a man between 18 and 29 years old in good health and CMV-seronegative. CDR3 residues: CASSQNRERNGYTF. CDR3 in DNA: TGTGCCAGCAGCCAAAACCGGGAGCGAAATGGCTACACCTTC.